This T cell receptor beta chain was captured in a study of blood T cell repertoires in COVID-19. Clones were read by immunoSEQ multiplex PCR, and TCRdb kept only the in-frame ones, dropping some. Here the sample spans some 120,000 clones, more than 75% being singletons. This CDR3 has 14 residues. Germline CDR1 is SEHNR and CDR2 is FQNEAQ (reference sequence). The germline V and J ends were trimmed by 3 bases and 9 bases, with 12 bases remaining between them. The gene calls are TRBV7-9 and TRBJ1-6; no firm D call. Sequenced sample: peripheral blood. This TCR was recovered from a man aged 50-60 years with acute or convalescent COVID-19. CDR3 bases: TGTGCCAGCAGCTTGGGTGGCTGGAGTTCACCCCTCCACTTT. Its translation: CASSLGGWSSPLHF.